This paragraph reports one T cell receptor beta chain. Its antigen is undetermined. V trimming: 9 bases; J trimming: 1 base; junction bases outside the gene matches: 8. The CDR3 is 15 residues long. CDR1 and CDR2 from the germline V gene are LNHDA and SQIVND (reference sequence). These data originate in a study of T-cell memory formation after mild COVID-19. Study-level points and caveats: Balance between CD4 and CD8 was seen in clones contracting day 15 to 85, and a CD4+ lean was seen in later expanders. Still unconfirmed is whether the second-wave clones peaking on day 37 recognized SARS-CoV-2. The study detected some responding clones in pre-infection memory, suggesting cross-reactive memory joined.

With constant-segment primers, 5'RACE yielded cDNA libraries of TCR alpha and TCR beta that carried sample barcodes and UMIs. TCRdb reanalysed the 5' RACE reads using MiXCR and keeps one entry per CDR3 protein. The profile shows 250,000 to 350,000 distinct CDR3 sequences, 15% to 20% of them singletons. The chain employs TRBV19 and TRBJ2-3; 9 bases line up with TRBD2. This clonotype was obtained from a man aged 18 to 30 who had mild COVID-19 (a few samples of this study predate the infection). Cell type and time point are not known. Sequenced: PBMCs or a T cell subset sorted from them (not recorded which). Here the CDR3 reads CASTKRGAGTDTQYF. CDR3 nucleotide sequence: TGTGCCAGCACGAAGCGGGGGGCAGGCACAGATACGCAGTATTTT.